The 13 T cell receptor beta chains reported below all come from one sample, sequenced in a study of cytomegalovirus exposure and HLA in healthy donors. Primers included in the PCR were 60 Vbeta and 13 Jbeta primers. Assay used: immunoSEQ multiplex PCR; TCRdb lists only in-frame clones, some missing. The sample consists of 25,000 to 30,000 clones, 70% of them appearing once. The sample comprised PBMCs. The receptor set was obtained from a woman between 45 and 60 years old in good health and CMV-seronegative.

CDR3 sequence: CSVEGIRQGTEAFF. CDR3 sequence (DNA): TGCAGCGTTGAAGGAATCCGACAGGGCACTGAAGCTTTCTTT. The V gene is TRBV29-1, the J gene TRBJ1-1; 7 nucleotides align to TRBD1. This CDR3 has 14 amino acids. The germline CDR1 and CDR2 sequences are SQVTM and ANQGSEA. Trimming at V came to 1 base and at J to 4 bases, leaving 6 bases not matched to a gene.

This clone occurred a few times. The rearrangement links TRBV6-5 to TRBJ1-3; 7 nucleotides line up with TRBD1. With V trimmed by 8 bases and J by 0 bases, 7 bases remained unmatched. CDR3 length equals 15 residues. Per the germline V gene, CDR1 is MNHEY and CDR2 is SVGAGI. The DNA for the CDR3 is TGTGCCAGCGCAGGGGGTCTGGGCTCTGGAAACACCATATATTTT. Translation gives CASAGGLGSGNTIYF.

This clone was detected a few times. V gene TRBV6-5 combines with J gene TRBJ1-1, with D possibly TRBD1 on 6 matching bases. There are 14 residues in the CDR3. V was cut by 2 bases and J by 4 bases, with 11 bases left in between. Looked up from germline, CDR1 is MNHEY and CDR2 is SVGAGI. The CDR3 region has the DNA TGTGCCAGCAGTTACGGCCAGGGGACCACTGAAGCTTTCTTT. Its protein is CASSYGQGTTEAFF.

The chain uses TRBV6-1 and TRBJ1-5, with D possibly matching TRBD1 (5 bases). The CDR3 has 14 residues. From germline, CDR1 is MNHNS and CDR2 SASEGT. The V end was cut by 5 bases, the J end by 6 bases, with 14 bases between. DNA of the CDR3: TGTGCCAGCAGTCATCAGGGTGGTCCTCAGCCCCAGCATTTT. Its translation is CASSHQGGPQPQHF.

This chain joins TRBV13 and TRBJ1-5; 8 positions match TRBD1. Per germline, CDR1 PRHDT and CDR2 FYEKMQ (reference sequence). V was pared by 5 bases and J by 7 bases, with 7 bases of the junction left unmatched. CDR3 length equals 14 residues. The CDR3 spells CASSDSQGAQPQHF. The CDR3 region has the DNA TGTGCCAGCAGCGACAGCCAGGGGGCGCAGCCCCAGCATTTT.

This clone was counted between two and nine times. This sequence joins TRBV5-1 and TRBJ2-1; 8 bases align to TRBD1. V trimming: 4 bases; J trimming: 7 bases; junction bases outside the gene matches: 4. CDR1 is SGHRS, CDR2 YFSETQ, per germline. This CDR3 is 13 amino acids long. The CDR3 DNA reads TGCGCCAGCAGCATACGGACAGGGAATGAGCAGTTCTTC. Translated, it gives CASSIRTGNEQFF.

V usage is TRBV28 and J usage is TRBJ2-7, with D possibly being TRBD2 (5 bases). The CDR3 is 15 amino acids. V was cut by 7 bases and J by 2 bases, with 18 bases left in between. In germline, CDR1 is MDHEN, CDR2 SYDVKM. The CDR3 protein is CASTAERLRTYEQYF. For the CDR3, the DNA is TGTGCCAGCACCGCGGAGAGACTACGGACCTACGAGCAGTACTTC. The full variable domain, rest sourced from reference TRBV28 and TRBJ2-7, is DVKVTQSSRYLVKRTGEKVFLECVQDMDHENMFWYRQDPGLGLRLIYFSYDVKMKEKGDIPEGYSVSREKKERFSLILESASTNQTSMYLCASTAERLRTYEQYFGPGTRLTVT.

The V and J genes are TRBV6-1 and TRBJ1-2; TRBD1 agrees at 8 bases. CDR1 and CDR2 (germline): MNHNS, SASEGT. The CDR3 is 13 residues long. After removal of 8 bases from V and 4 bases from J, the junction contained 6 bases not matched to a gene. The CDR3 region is CASQLGQGYGYTF. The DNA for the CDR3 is TGTGCCAGCCAATTAGGACAGGGCTATGGCTACACCTTC.

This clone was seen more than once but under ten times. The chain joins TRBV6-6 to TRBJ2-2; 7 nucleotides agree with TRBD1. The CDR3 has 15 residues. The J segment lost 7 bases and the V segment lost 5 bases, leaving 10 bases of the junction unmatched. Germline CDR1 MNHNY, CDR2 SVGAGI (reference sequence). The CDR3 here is CASSLRQGGSGELFF. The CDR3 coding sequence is TGTGCCAGCAGTCTGCGACAGGGCGGCAGCGGGGAGCTGTTTTTT.

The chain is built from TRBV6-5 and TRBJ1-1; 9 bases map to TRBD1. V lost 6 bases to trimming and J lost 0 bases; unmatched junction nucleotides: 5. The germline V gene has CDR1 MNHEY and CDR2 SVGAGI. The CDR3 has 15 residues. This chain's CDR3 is CASSLQGALNTEAFF. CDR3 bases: TGTGCCAGCAGCCTACAGGGGGCCCTGAACACTGAAGCTTTCTTT.

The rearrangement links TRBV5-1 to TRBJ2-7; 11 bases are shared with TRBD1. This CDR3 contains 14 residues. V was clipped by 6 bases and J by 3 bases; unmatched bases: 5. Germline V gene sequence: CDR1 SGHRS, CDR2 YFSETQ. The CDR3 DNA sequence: TGCGCCAGCAATGTCGGGACAGGGGGCTACGAGCAGTACTTC. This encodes CASNVGTGGYEQYF.

This CDR3 reads CASTSGGGSGYTF. The DNA for the CDR3 is TGTGCCAGCACCTCAGGCGGGGGCTCTGGCTACACCTTC. The V gene is TRBV5-6, the J gene TRBJ1-2; D is perhaps TRBD1 (6 bases). CDR1 SGHDT and CDR2 YYEEEE come from the germline V gene. The CDR3 sequence is 13 residues long. V shed 6 bases and J shed 7 bases, with 16 bases lying between them. Supplemented by reference TRBV5-6 and TRBJ1-2, the full variable domain reads DAGVTQSPTHLIKTRGQQVTLRCSPKSGHDTVSWYQQALGQGPQFIFQYYEEEERQRGNFPDRFSGHQFPNYSSELNVNALLLGDSALYLCASTSGGGSGYTFGSGTRLTVV.

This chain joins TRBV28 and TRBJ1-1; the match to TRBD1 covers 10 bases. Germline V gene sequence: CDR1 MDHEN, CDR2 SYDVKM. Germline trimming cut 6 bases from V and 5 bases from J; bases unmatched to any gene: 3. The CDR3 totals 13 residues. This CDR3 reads CASSGGQGTEAFF. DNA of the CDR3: TGTGCCAGCAGCGGGGGACAGGGGACTGAAGCTTTCTTT.